This TCR beta chain comes out of a study of blood T cell repertoires in COVID-19. The trim removed 4 bases at V and 6 bases at J, leaving 10 bases unmatched. The CDR3 spans 14 residues. Germline CDR1 SGHRS, CDR2 YFSETQ. The table came from immunoSEQ multiplex PCR; TCRdb's copy has only in-frame clones and leaves some out. The top ten clones hold approximately 4.3% of a sample with roughly 260,000 clones, about 87% of them seen once. The sample consisted of peripheral blood. The gene calls are TRBV5-1 and TRBJ2-7; the match to TRBD2 covers 7 bases. The clonotype comes from a man aged 55 to 70 who had recovered from COVID-19. The CDR3 nucleotides read TGCGCCAGCAGCCGGGAGGCAGCCCAGGGCGAGCAGTACTTC. Translated, it gives CASSREAAQGEQYF.